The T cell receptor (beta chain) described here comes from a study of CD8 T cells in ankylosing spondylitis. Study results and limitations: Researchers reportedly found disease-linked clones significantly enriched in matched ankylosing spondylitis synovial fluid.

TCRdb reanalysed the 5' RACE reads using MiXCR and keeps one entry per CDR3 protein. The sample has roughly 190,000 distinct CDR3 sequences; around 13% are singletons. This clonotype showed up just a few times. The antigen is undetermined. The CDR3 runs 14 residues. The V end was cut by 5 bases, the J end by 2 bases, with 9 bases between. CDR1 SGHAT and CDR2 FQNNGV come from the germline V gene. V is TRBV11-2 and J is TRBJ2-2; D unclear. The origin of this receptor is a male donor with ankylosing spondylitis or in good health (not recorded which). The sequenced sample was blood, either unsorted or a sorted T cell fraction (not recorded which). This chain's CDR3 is CASSHRDNTGELFF. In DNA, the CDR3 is TGTGCCAGCAGCCACAGAGATAACACCGGGGAGCTGTTTTTT.